This T cell receptor beta chain stems from a study of siplizumab effects on memory and regulatory T cells. General study findings and limits: Only a minority of proliferating CD4+ or CD8+ clones had an assignable naive or memory phenotype, with roughly 80-97% lacking one. Sequences below about 10^-5 frequency were poorly captured. As a result, only a minor fraction of alloreactive clones mapped to unstimulated subsets. Naive T cells appeared more diverse than memory cells and seemed to be major alloresponse contributors.

This table comes from immunoSEQ multiplex PCR, and its TCRdb copy is limited to in-frame clones, with some not included. The repertoire consists of 85,000 to 130,000 clones, with about 90% occurring once and the leading ten covering 0.65% to 0.8%. This clone was detected once. Its target is unknown. Germline V gene data show CDR1 as SGHNT and CDR2 as YENEEA. The V gene end was trimmed by 1 base and the J gene end by 5 bases; junction bases not matched to a gene: 4. The CDR3 is 15 residues long. The receptor was derived from a human donor in good health. The sample consisted of Tregs sorted from blood. J is TRBJ2-1 and V is TRBV11-3; 8 bases match TRBD2. The CDR3 loop is CASSLAGTRDNEQFF. CDR3 coding DNA: TGTGCCAGCAGCTTAGCCGGGACTAGGGACAATGAGCAGTTCTTC.